This paragraph covers one TCR beta chain sequence. Its antigen remains unknown. This specimen belongs to a study of T cell responses to AZD1222 COVID-19 vaccine. TCRdb's copy holds only in-frame clones and misses some; the assay was immunoSEQ multiplex PCR. The sample comprises 150,000 or so clones, around 90% of which are singletons, and around 2.8% rests with the top ten. Study observations and caveats: Unmutated variant regions reportedly attract nearly half of all spike-specific TCRs. A mostly white British donor set with more females was recruited, and clonal diversity was possibly underestimated. Spike-specific TCR breadth and depth went up after people got two AZD1222 doses. Seropositive at baseline were only a handful of AZD1222 recipients.

This specimen was peripheral blood, taken on day 0 of MenACWY control vaccination. The receptor was isolated from an adult in good health.

As DNA, the CDR3 is TGTGCCAGTACCACCCCCGGGGGGACTGAAGCTTTCTTT. As protein: CASTTPGGTEAFF. The chain combines TRBV19 with TRBJ1-1, with TRBD1 as a possible D gene (5 bases). CDR1 LNHDA and CDR2 SQIVND come from the germline V gene (reference sequence). This CDR3 is built from 13 residues. V was trimmed by 7 bases and J by 5 bases, leaving 14 bases between them.